This T cell receptor (beta chain) appears in the sequencing data of a study of blood T cells in healthy people across ages. Study findings and constraints: Age showed a roughly linear inverse relationship with TCR beta diversity per million T cells.

This clonotype was observed a few times. Its matching antigen is unknown. Combining a sample-barcoded 5' primer with a J-beta primer mix, a second PCR ran for roughly 7 to 12 cycles. A minimum of 2.5 million CDR3-containing paired-end reads was obtained for each sample. In TCRdb, the 5' RACE reads were re-called with MiXCR into one record per CDR3 protein. The table lists about 770,000 distinct CDR3 sequences, 44% of them singletons. Trimming stripped 3 bases from V and 0 bases from J, with 1 base between. The germline CDR1 and CDR2 sequences are KGHDR and SFDVKD. CDR3 length equals 12 residues. The V gene is TRBV24-1, the J gene TRBJ1-1, with D uncertain. This TCR came from a man in his fifties or sixties in good health. The sample comprised blood. The CDR3 spells CATSDLNTEAFF. CDR3 in DNA: TGTGCCACCAGTGATCTGAACACTGAAGCTTTCTTT.